The next 21 T cell receptor beta chains were all read from a single sample in a study of CXCR3-negative and CXCR3-positive naive CD8 T cells. In preparing the TRB cDNA libraries, 5' RACE with UMI labels was used. TCRdb reprocessed the 5' RACE reads, keeping one entry per CDR3 protein, no DNA. The sample totals about 41,000 distinct CDR3 sequences. The sequencing sample was made of memory CD8+ T cells from blood. These TCRs come from a human donor in good health. Some clones in this sample may be carry-over from other donors' samples.

The chain has TRBV20-1 and TRBJ2-7; TCRdb proposes TRBD1, but this gene call is untestable without DNA. CDR1 and CDR2 from the germline V gene are DFQATT and SNEGSKA (reference sequence). The CDR3 has 20 residues. CDR3 sequence: CSARDLAGGQETPSVYEQYF.

The CDR3 region is CASSEVSGGSTGELFF. The rearrangement links TRBV6-1 to TRBJ2-2; absent DNA, TCRdb's TRBD2 call cannot be checked. The CDR3 runs 16 residues. From germline, CDR1 is MNHNS and CDR2 SASEGT.

This rearrangement joins TRBV7-9 to TRBJ2-2. The CDR3 is 17 amino acids. Germline-derived CDR1 and CDR2 are SEHNR and FQNEAQ (reference sequence). Here the CDR3 reads CASSLDTPRANTGELFF.

The chain is built from TRBV7-9 and TRBJ1-3; TCRdb's assignment of TRBD1 cannot be checked, as there is no DNA. This CDR3 contains 16 residues. Germline V lookup: CDR1 SEHNR, CDR2 FQNEAQ (reference sequence). CDR3 loop: CASSSRVIGGGNTIYF.

The chain recombines TRBV7-6 with TRBJ2-7; the D call of TRBD2 rests on TCRdb alone, since no DNA is present to check it. This CDR3 comprises 14 residues. CDR1 is SGHVS, CDR2 FNYEAQ, per germline. CDR3 sequence: CASSLGTGPTEQYF. Full variable domain (remainder filled in from reference TRBV7-6 and TRBJ2-7): GAGVSQSPRYKVTKRGQDVALRCDPISGHVSLYWYRQALGQGPEFLTYFNYEAQQDKSGLPNDRFSAERPEGSISTLTIQRTEQRDSAMYRCASSLGTGPTEQYFGPGTRLTVT.

This chain joins TRBV5-1 and TRBJ2-1; TCRdb lists TRBD1, though no DNA is available to test this call. This CDR3 is built from 16 residues. Germline V gene data show CDR1 as SGHRS and CDR2 as YFSETQ. This CDR3 reads CASSLGVWRLNNEQFF.

V gene TRBV29-1 combines with J gene TRBJ2-7; the TCRdb D gene call, TRBD1, has no DNA to confirm it. The V gene's germline CDR1 is SQVTM and CDR2 ANQGSEA. The CDR3 spans 12 residues. The CDR3 loop reads CSVGDRTYEQYF.

The chain combines TRBV28 with TRBJ2-7; the TCRdb call, TRBD1, lacks DNA for checking. The length of the CDR3 is 14 residues. Germline-derived CDR1 and CDR2 are MDHEN and SYDVKM. This chain's CDR3 is CASRQQVPFYEQYF.

The J gene is TRBJ1-1, the V gene TRBV5-6; checking the TCRdb D call of TRBD1 is not possible without DNA. This CDR3 contains 12 residues. Germline V gives CDR1 SGHDT, CDR2 YYEEEE. CDR3 region: CASSSSPGTTIF.

The V and J genes are TRBV24-1 and TRBJ2-1; there is no DNA to check the TCRdb D call of TRBD1. The CDR3 spans 13 residues. Per germline, CDR1 KGHDR and CDR2 SFDVKD. This chain's CDR3 is CATSDLWGDEQFF.

The chain joins TRBV12-3 or TRBV12-4 to TRBJ2-3; TCRdb's D gene call, TRBD2, goes unchecked for lack of DNA. The CDR3 loop spans 15 amino acids. The CDR3 here is CASSRGGLGTDTQYF.

V gene TRBV28 combines with J gene TRBJ2-1; TCRdb names TRBD2, which stays unverified in the absence of DNA. The CDR3 runs to 14 residues. CDR1 and CDR2 (germline): MDHEN, SYDVKM. The CDR3 here is CASSLRLAGNEQFF.

The chain is built from TRBV18 and TRBJ2-1. In germline, CDR1 is KGHSH, CDR2 LQKENI. This CDR3 comprises 11 residues. CDR3: CASSLNNEQFF.

The chain uses TRBV29-1 and TRBJ2-5. Germline CDR1 reads SQVTM; CDR2 reads ANQGSEA. CDR3 length: 13 residues. CDR3: CSVELGFGETQYF.

In terms of frequency, this clonotype is medium-sized. The chain carries TRBV4-3 and TRBJ1-2; TCRdb selects TRBD1, and the lack of DNA leaves this call unchecked. CDR1 and CDR2 from the germline V gene are LGHNA and YSLEER. The CDR3 is 14 residues long. The CDR3 loop is CASSQDAGRYGYTF.

The gene calls are TRBV4-2 and TRBJ1-1. This CDR3 is built from 13 residues. CDR1 is LGHNA, CDR2 YNFKEQ, per germline. Here the CDR3 reads CASSQGAASQAFF.

J is TRBJ1-1 and V is TRBV12-3 or TRBV12-4; TCRdb reports TRBD1, a call that lacks DNA to check it against. The CDR3 length is 13 residues. The CDR3 protein is CASTLQGATEAFF.

This chain uses TRBV2 with TRBJ1-1. The germline gives CDR1 SNHLY, CDR2 FYNNEI. The CDR3 contains 15 residues. The chain's CDR3 is CASSEGSGSNTEAFF. The whole variable domain, filled in from reference TRBV2 and TRBJ1-1, reads EPEVTQTPSHQVTQMGQEVILRCVPISNHLYFYWYRQILGQKVEFLVSFYNNEISEKSEIFDDQFSVERPDGSNFTLKIRSTKLEDSAMYFCASSEGSGSNTEAFFGQGTRLTVV.

V usage is TRBV13 and J usage is TRBJ1-6; TCRdb names TRBD1, which stays unverified in the absence of DNA. The CDR3 runs 15 residues. CDR1 PRHDT and CDR2 FYEKMQ come from the germline V gene (reference sequence). The chain's CDR3 is CASSNSGHVNSPLHF.

The chain is built from TRBV11-2 and TRBJ1-1. The CDR3 has 12 amino acids. Germline assignment: CDR1 SGHAT and CDR2 FQNNGV. CDR3 loop: CASSLRNTEAFF.

This chain uses TRBV5-5 with TRBJ1-6; the D call from TCRdb, TRBD1, cannot be confirmed without DNA. CDR1 and CDR2 (germline): SGHKS, YYEKEE (reference sequence). The CDR3 contains 15 residues. The CDR3 region is CASSLVGQGASPLHF.